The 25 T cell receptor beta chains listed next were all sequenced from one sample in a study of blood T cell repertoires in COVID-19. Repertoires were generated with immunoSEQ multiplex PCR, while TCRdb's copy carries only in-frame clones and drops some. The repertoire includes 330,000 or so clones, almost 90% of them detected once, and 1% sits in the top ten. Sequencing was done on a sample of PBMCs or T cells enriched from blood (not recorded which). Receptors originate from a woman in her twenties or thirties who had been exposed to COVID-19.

The CDR3 DNA sequence: TGTGCCAGCAGCGTCCGAAGCAGCCCGGGACAGGGAAGTGAAAAACTGTTTTTT. Translated, it gives CASSVRSSPGQGSEKLFF. The V and J genes are TRBV9 and TRBJ1-4; 9 bases are shared with TRBD1. CDR1 and CDR2 from the germline V gene are SGDLS and YYNGEE. The V and J ends lost 2 bases and 7 bases, in that order; junction bases with no gene match: 15. This CDR3 is 18 amino acids long.

CDR3 sequence reads: CASSGSGRETGELFF. In DNA, the CDR3 is TGTGCCAGCAGTGGTAGCGGGAGGGAGACCGGGGAGCTGTTTTTT. The chain employs TRBV2 and TRBJ2-2, with TRBD2 matching over 11 bases. Germline CDR1 SNHLY, CDR2 FYNNEI. The ends lost 4 bases at V and 5 bases at J; junction bases unmatched: 3. CDR3 size: 15 residues.

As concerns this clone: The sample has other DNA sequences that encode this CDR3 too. DNA for the CDR3: TGCAGCGTTGGAGCAGGGGGGTCCTACAATGAGCAGTTCTTC. Translation: CSVGAGGSYNEQFF. The chain carries TRBV29-1 and TRBJ2-1, with D possibly being TRBD1 (7 bases). V lost 4 bases and J lost 1, with 11 bases in between. CDR1 and CDR2 from the germline V gene are SQVTM and ANQGSEA. The CDR3 covers 14 residues.

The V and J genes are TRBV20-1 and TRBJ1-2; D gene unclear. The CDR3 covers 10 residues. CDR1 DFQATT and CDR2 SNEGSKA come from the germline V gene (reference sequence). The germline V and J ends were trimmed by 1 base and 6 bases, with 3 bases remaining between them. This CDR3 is CSARGDGYTF. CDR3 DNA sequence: TGCAGTGCTAGAGGAGATGGCTACACCTTC.

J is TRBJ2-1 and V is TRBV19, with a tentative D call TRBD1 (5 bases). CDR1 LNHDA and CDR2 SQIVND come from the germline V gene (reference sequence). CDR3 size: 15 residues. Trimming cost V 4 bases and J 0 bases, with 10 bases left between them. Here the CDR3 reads CASSRQRSSYNEQFF. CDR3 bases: TGTGCCAGTAGTAGACAGCGAAGCTCCTACAATGAGCAGTTCTTC.

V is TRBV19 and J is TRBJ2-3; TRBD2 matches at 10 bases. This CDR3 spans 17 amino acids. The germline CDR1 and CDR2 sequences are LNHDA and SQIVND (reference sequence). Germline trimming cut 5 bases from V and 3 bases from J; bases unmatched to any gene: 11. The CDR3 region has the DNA TGTGCCAGTAGTTGGGCTCCCCTAGCGGGAGTTACAGATACGCAGTATTTT. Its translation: CASSWAPLAGVTDTQYF.

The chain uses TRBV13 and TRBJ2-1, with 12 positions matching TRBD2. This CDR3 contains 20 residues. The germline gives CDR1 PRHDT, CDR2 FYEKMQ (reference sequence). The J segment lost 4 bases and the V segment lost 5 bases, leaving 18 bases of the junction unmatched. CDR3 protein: CASSQYTRSSGRDSYNEQFF. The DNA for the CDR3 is TGTGCCAGCAGCCAATACACGAGATCTAGCGGGAGGGATTCTTACAATGAGCAGTTCTTC.

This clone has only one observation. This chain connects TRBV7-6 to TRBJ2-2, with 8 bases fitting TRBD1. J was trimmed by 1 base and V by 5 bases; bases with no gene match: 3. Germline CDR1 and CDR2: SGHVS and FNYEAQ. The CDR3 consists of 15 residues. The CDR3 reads CASSRGQGNTGELFF. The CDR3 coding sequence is TGTGCCAGCAGCCGCGGACAGGGGAACACCGGGGAGCTGTTTTTT.

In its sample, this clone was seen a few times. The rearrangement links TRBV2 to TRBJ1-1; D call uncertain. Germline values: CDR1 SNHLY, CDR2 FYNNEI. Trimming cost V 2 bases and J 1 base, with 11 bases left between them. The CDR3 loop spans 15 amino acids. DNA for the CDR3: TGTGCCAGCAGTGAAAGGAGGGCTCGGAACACTGAAGCTTTCTTT. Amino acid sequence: CASSERRARNTEAFF.

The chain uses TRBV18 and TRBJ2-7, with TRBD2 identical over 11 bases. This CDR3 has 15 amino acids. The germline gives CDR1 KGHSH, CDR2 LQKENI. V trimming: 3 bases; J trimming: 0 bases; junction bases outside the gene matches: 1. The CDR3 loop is CASSPLAGGSYEQYF. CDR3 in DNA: TGTGCCAGCTCACCCCTAGCGGGGGGCTCCTACGAGCAGTACTTC.

The chain's CDR3 is CATSDVAGGYNEQFF. Written as DNA, the CDR3 is TGTGCCACCAGTGATGTAGCAGGAGGGTACAATGAGCAGTTCTTC. The chain combines TRBV24-1 with TRBJ2-1, with D possibly matching TRBD2 (6 bases). The germline V gene has CDR1 KGHDR and CDR2 SFDVKD. Trimming took 3 bases from V and 4 from J, leaving 12 bases between them. The CDR3 covers 15 residues.

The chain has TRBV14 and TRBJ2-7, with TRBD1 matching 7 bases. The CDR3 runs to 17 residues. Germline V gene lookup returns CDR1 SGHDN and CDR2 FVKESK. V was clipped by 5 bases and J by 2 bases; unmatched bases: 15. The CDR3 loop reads CASSRKPLTGWPYEQYF. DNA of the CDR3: TGTGCCAGCAGCAGAAAGCCTCTGACAGGGTGGCCCTACGAGCAGTACTTC. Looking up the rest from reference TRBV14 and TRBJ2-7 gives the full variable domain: EAGVTQFPSHSVIEKGQTVTLRCDPISGHDNLYWYRRVMGKEIKFLLHFVKESKQDESGMPNNRFLAERTGGTYSTLKVQPAELEDSGVYFCASSRKPLTGWPYEQYFGPGTRLTVT.

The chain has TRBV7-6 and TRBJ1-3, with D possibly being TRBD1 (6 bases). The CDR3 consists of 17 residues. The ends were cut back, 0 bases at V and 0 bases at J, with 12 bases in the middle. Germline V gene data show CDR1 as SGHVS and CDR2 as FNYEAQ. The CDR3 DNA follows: TGTGCCAGCAGCTTAGCGCCGGGGGGGGCCTCTGGAAACACCATATATTTT. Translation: CASSLAPGGASGNTIYF.

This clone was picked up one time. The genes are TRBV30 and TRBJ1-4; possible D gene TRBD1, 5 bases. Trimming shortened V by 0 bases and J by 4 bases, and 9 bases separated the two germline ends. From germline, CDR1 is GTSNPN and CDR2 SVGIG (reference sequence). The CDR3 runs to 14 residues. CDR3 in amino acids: CAWSVGAYNEKLFF. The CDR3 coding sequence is TGTGCCTGGAGTGTAGGGGCCTATAATGAAAAACTGTTTTTT.

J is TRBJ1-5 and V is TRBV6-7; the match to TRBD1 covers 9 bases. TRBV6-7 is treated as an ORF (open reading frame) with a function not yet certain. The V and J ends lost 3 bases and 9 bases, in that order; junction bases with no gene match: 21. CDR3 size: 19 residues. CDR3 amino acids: CASSYIGTGRPLPSRPQHF. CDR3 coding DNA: TGTGCCAGCAGTTATATCGGGACAGGGAGACCCCTACCAAGCCGGCCCCAGCATTTT.

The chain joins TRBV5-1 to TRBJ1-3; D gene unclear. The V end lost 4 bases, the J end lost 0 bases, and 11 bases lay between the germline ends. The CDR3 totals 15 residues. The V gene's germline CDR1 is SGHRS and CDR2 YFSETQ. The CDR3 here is CASSPDGFSGNTIYF. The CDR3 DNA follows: TGCGCCAGCAGCCCAGACGGGTTCTCTGGAAACACCATATATTTT.

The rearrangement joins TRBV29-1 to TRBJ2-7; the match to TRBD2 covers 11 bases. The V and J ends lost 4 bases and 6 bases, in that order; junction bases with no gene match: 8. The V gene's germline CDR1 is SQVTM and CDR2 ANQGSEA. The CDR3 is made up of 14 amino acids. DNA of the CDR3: TGCAGCGTTGGATTACTAGCGGGAGCTACCGAGCAGTACTTC. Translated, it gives CSVGLLAGATEQYF.

The CDR3 coding sequence is TGTGCCACCAGCGGAATAGATCTGGGACTAGCGGTAGATACGCAGTATTTT. It specifies CATSGIDLGLAVDTQYF. The chain couples TRBV15 to TRBJ2-3, with TRBD2 matching over 11 bases. Germline CDR1 and CDR2: LNHNV and YYDKDF (reference sequence). The CDR3 runs to 17 residues. The V gene end was trimmed by 5 bases and the J gene end by 5 bases; junction bases not matched to a gene: 12. The full variable domain, rest sourced from reference TRBV15 and TRBJ2-3, is DAMVIQNPRYQVTQFGKPVTLSCSQTLNHNVMYWYQQKSSQAPKLLFHYYDKDFNNEADTPDNFQSRRPNTSFCFLDIRSPGLGDTAMYLCATSGIDLGLAVDTQYFGPGTRLTVL.

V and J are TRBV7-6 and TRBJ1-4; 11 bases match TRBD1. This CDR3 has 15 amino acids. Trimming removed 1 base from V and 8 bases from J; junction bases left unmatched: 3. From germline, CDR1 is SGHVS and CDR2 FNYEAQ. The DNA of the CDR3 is TGTGCCAGCAGCTTAGAGGACAGGGGGCGGGAAAAACTGTTTTTT. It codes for CASSLEDRGREKLFF.

The DNA for the CDR3 is TGTGCCAGCAGCACTACAAGTTTAGCTGGAAACACCATATATTTT. Its protein is CASSTTSLAGNTIYF. The genes are TRBV9 and TRBJ1-3; the D is unclear. Trimming stripped 4 bases from V and 2 bases from J, with 13 bases between. Germline V gene data show CDR1 as SGDLS and CDR2 as YYNGEE. The CDR3 length is 15 residues.

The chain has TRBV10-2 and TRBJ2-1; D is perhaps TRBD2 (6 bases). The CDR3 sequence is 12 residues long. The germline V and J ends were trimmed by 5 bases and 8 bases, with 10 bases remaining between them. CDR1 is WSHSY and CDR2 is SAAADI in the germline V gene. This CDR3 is CASSLTSYEQFF. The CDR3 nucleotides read TGCGCCAGCAGTCTCACTAGCTATGAGCAGTTCTTC.

CDR3 residues: CASRRQVSSYEQYF. CDR3 nucleotides: TGTGCCAGCAGACGCCAGGTGAGCTCCTACGAGCAGTACTTC. J is TRBJ2-7 and V is TRBV27; no definite D call. The V end lost 6 bases, the J end lost 0 bases, and 12 bases lay between the germline ends. The CDR3 length is 14 residues. Germline V gives CDR1 MNHEY, CDR2 SMNVEV (reference sequence).

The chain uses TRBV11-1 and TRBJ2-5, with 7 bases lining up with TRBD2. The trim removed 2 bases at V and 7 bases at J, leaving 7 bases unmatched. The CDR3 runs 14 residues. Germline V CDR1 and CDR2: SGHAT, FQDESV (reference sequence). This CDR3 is CASSLTSGMGTQYF. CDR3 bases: TGTGCCAGCAGCTTAACCAGCGGGATGGGGACCCAGTACTTC.

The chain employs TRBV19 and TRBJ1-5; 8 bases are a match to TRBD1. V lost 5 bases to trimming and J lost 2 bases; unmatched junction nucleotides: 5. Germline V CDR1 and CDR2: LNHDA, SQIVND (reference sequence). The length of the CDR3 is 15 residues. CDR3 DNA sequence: TGTGCCAGTAGTCATAAGACAGGGGGCAATCAGCCCCAGCATTTT. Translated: CASSHKTGGNQPQHF.

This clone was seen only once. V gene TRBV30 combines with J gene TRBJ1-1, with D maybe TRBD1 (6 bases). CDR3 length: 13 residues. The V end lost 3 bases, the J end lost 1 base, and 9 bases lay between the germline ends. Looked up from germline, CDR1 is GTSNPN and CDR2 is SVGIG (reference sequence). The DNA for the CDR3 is TGTGCCTGGAGCGAACAGGGGAACACTGAAGCTTTCTTT. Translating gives CAWSEQGNTEAFF.